The 3 T cell receptor beta chains below all came from one sample that was sequenced in a study of identical twins. TCRdb reanalysed the 5' RACE reads using MiXCR and keeps one entry per CDR3 protein. The sample contains roughly 770,000 distinct CDR3 sequences, 15% to 20% of which appear only once. This sample was shared with a second study, whose subject was T cells expressing NK-cell markers.

Material for sequencing was PBMCs. These receptors were obtained from a woman aged 18-29 years in good health.

This clonotype has a handful of counts. The rearrangement joins TRBV2 to TRBJ2-2; perhaps TRBD2 as D (6 bases). Germline V gene data show CDR1 as SNHLY and CDR2 as FYNNEI. The CDR3 totals 14 residues. With 1 base removed from V and 6 bases from J, the gap between germline ends came to 9 bases. Here the CDR3 reads CASSEGGGPGELFF. The CDR3, as DNA: TGTGCCAGCAGTGAAGGGGGAGGTCCCGGGGAGCTGTTTTTT.

This clonotype turned up a few times. V usage is TRBV20-1 and J usage is TRBJ2-6, with TRBD2 as a possible D gene (6 bases). The CDR3 has 13 residues. The germline CDR1 and CDR2 sequences are DFQATT and SNEGSKA (reference sequence). Trimming stripped 3 bases from V and 3 bases from J, with 6 bases between. The chain's CDR3 is CSAREGGANVLTF. CDR3 in DNA: TGCAGTGCTAGGGAGGGTGGGGCCAACGTCCTGACTTTC.

This clonotype was seen more than once but under ten times. The rearrangement joins TRBV12-3 or TRBV12-4 to TRBJ2-3, with 9 bases identical to TRBD1. The V and J ends lost 3 bases and 4 bases, in that order; junction bases with no gene match: 2. The CDR3 has 14 amino acids. Here the CDR3 DNA reads TGTGCCAGCAGTTTTGGGACAGGGTCAGATACGCAGTATTTT. Protein sequence: CASSFGTGSDTQYF.